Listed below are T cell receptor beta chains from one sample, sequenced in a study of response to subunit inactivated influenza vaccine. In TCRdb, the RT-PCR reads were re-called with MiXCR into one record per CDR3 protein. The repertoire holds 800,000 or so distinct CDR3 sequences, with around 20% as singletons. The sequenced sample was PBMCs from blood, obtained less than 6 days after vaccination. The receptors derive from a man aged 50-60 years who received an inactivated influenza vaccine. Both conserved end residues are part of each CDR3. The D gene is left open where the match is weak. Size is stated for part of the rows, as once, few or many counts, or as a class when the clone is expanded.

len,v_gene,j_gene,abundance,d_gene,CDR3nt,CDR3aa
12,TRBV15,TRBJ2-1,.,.,TGTGCCACCAGCAGAGATAGGCGCAGGGAGTTCTTC,CATSRDRRREFF
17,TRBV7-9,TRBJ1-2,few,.,TGTGCCAGCAGCCGTCTATTGACAGGACAAGTAAACTATGGCTACACCTTC,CASSRLLTGQVNYGYTF
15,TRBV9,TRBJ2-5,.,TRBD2,TGTGCCAGCAGCGTTGGCGGGGGGGCCGCAGAGACCCAGTACTTC,CASSVGGGAAETQYF
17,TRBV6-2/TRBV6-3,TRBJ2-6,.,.,TGTGCCAGCAGTTACGCTGCAGGGCGCTATGGGGCCAACGTCCTGACTTTC,CASSYAAGRYGANVLTF
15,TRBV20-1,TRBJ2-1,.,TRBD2,TGCAGTGCTAGAGACCTAGCGGGAGTTTACAATGAGCAGTTCTTC,CSARDLAGVYNEQFF
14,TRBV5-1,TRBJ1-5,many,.,TGCGCCAGCAGCGAAGGGACTGCAAATCAGCCCCAGCATTTT,CASSEGTANQPQHF
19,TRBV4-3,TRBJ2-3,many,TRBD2,TGCGCCAGCAGCCAAGACTTGTACCGAGCGGGAGGGAGCACAGATACGCAGTATTTT,CASSQDLYRAGGSTDTQYF
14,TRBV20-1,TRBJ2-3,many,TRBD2,TGCAGTGCTACCCGCGGGGGTAACACAGATACGCAGTATTTT,CSATRGGNTDTQYF
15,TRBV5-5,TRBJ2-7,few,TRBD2,TGTGCCAGCAGCCGACTAGCGTCGAACTCCTACGAGCAGTACTTC,CASSRLASNSYEQYF
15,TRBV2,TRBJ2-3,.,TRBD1,TGTGCCAGCAGAATCGGACAGGGGGCTGCGGATACGCAGTATTTT,CASRIGQGAADTQYF
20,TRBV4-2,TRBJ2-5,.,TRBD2,TGTGCCAGCAGCCAAGAGGGGCCACCCCGCGGCCTAGCGGGGCAAGAGACCCAGTACTTC,CASSQEGPPRGLAGQETQYF
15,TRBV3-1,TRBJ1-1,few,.,TGTGCCAGCAGCCTAGGATTCGGGGCGAACACTGAAGCTTTCTTT,CASSLGFGANTEAFF
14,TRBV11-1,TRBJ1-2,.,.,TGTGCCAGCAGCTGGAGTTTTGGGGAGTACGGCTACACCTTC,CASSWSFGEYGYTF
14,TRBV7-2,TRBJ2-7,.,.,TGTGCCAGCAGCTTAGGCCGGCAGTCCTACGAGCAGTACTTC,CASSLGRQSYEQYF
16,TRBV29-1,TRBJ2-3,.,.,TGCAGCGGGACGATGATTAGCGGAAAACCCACAGATACGCAGTATTTT,CSGTMISGKPTDTQYF
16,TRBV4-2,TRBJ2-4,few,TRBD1,TGTGCCAGCAGCCGAGCGATTGGACAGGAAAAAAACATTCAGTACTTC,CASSRAIGQEKNIQYF
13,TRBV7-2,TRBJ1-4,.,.,TGTGCCAGCAGCTTACGGCAGGCTGAAAAAATGTTTTTT,CASSLRQAEKMFF
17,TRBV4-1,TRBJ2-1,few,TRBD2,TGCGCCAGCAGCCAAGTCCGGCTAGCGGGAGGCTTGGATGAGCAGTTCTTC,CASSQVRLAGGLDEQFF
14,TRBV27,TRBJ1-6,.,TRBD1,TGTGCCAGCACCAGGACAGGGGGCTCCACACCCCTCCACTTT,CASTRTGGSTPLHF
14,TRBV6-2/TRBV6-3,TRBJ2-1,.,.,TGTGCCAGCAGGCTGGAGATCAGTTCAGCTGAGCAGTTCTTC,CASRLEISSAEQFF
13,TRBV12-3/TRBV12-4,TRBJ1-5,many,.,TGTGCCAGCACCCGAGGGGGATTTCAGCCCCAGCATTTT,CASTRGGFQPQHF
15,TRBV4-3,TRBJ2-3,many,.,TGCGCCAGCAGCCGGACGACGGGACTTGGGGATACGCAGTATTTT,CASSRTTGLGDTQYF
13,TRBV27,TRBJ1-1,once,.,TGTGCCAGCAGTTTGGTGTCCGCGGGGGAAGCTTTCTTT,CASSLVSAGEAFF
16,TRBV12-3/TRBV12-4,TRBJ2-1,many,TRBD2,TGTGCCAGCAGTTTTGGCCGACTAGCGGGGTTTACAACACAGTTCTTC,CASSFGRLAGFTTQFF
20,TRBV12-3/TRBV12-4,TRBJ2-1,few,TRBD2,TGTGCCAGCAGTTTACGGAGGGGACTAGCGGTCACACGCTCCTACAATGAGCAGTTCTTC,CASSLRRGLAVTRSYNEQFF
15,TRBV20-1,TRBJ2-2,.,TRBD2,TGCAGTTCACTAGCGGGGGGATCAAACACCGGGGAGCTGTTTTTT,CSSLAGGSNTGELFF
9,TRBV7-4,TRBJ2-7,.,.,TGTGCCAGAGGGGGTTGGGAGAACTTC,CARGGWENF
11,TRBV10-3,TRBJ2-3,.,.,TGTGCCATCAGGGACGAGAATACGCAGTATTTT,CAIRDENTQYF
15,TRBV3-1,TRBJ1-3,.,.,TGTGCCAGCAGCCGGTGGACAGCCTCTGGAAACACCATATATTTT,CASSRWTASGNTIYF
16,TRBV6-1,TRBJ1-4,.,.,TGTGCCAGCAGTGACCCAGGTCAGGGCGGGGAGGAAAAACTGTTTTTT,CASSDPGQGGEEKLFF
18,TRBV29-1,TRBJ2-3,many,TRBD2,TGCAGCGTTGAACCTCGAGCGGGAGAAAGGATGGGCACAGATACGCAGTATTTT,CSVEPRAGERMGTDTQYF
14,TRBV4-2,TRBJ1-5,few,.,TGTGCCAGCAGCCAAGGTGAAGGGGGTCAGCCCCAGCATTTT,CASSQGEGGQPQHF
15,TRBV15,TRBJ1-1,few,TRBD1,TGTGCCACCAGCAGAAGAGGACAGGGGGGAACTGAAGCTTTCTTT,CATSRRGQGGTEAFF
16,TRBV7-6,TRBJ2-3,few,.,TGTGCCAGCAGCCAACGACCTGGGGGAGAGGCAGATACGCAGTATTTT,CASSQRPGGEADTQYF
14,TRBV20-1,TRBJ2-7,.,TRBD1,TGCAGTGCTAGGGATCAGGGGGCGTTCTACGAGCAGTACTTC,CSARDQGAFYEQYF
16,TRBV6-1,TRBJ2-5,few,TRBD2,TGTGCCAGCAGCCCTTATCAGGGACTAGCGAGAGAGACCCAGTACTTC,CASSPYQGLARETQYF
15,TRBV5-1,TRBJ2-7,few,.,TGCGCCAGCAGCCTGCGGCCGGGGGCGATCTACGAGCAGTACTTC,CASSLRPGAIYEQYF
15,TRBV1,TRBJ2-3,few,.,TGCACCAGCAGCCGGGGACCCGCGGGGCCAGATACGCAGTATTTT,CTSSRGPAGPDTQYF
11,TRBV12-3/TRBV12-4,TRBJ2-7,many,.,TGTGCCAGCAGTTTTGACTACGAGCAGTACTTC,CASSFDYEQYF
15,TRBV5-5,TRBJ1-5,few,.,TGTGCCAGCAGCTTGGGAGAAAATAGCAATCAGCCCCAGCATTTT,CASSLGENSNQPQHF
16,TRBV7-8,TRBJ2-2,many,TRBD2,TGTGCCAGCAGCTCCCGACTAGCGGGGAACACCGGGGAGCTGTTTTTT,CASSSRLAGNTGELFF
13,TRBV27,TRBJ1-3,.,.,TGTGCCAGCCGGGAGGTGCCAGGAAACACCATATATTTT,CASREVPGNTIYF
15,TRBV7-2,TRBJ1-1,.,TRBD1,TGTGCCAGCGGACCGGACAGGGTCATGAAAACTGAAGCTTTCTTT,CASGPDRVMKTEAFF
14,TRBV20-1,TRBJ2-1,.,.,TGCAGTGCTAGTCCCGGGGGCGCCTACAATGAGCAGTTCTTC,CSASPGGAYNEQFF
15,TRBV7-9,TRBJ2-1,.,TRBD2,TGTGCCAGCAGCTCCCTGCGGACTAGCCACAATGAGCAGTTCTTC,CASSSLRTSHNEQFF
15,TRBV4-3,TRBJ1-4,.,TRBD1,TGCGCCAGCAGCCCGGCCGGGACAGTTAATGAAAAACTGTTTTTT,CASSPAGTVNEKLFF
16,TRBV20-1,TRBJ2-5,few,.,TGCAGTGCTAGAAACCCCACAGCCGGACTTCAAGAGACCCAGTACTTC,CSARNPTAGLQETQYF
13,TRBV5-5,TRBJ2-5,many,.,TGTGCCAGCAGCTTGGGCCCCTCAGAGACCCAGTACTTC,CASSLGPSETQYF
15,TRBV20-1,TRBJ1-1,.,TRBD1,TGCAGTGCTAGAGATCCGACAGGGACGAACACTGAAGCTTTCTTT,CSARDPTGTNTEAFF
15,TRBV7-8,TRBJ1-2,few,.,TGTGCCAGCAGCTTAGTTTTGGGAGGGGACTATGGCTACACCTTC,CASSLVLGGDYGYTF
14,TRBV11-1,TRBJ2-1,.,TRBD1,TGTGCCAGCAGCCCCGACAGGGTGATCAATGAGCAGTTCTTC,CASSPDRVINEQFF
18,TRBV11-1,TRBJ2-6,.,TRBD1,TGTGCCAGCAGCACACCGGGACAGGGCGACTCTGGGGCCAACGTCCTGACTTTC,CASSTPGQGDSGANVLTF
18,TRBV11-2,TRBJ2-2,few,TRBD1,TGTGCCAGCAGCTCCTCTTCGGGACAGGGTCGTTACACCGGGGAGCTGTTTTTT,CASSSSSGQGRYTGELFF